Shown below are 6 T cell receptor beta chains from a single sample sequenced in a study of blood T cell repertoires in COVID-19. Profiling relied on immunoSEQ multiplex PCR, and the TCRdb table lists in-frame clones only, not all of them. The repertoire holds some 170,000 clones, with 70% to 90% as singletons. Sequencing used peripheral blood. All receptors come from a man aged 40-50 years with acute or convalescent COVID-19.

This chain links TRBV6-5 with TRBJ1-1; D is uncertain. Germline CDR1 MNHEY, CDR2 SVGAGI. Trimming removed 0 bases from V and 1 base from J, with 6 bases in between. The CDR3 consists of 14 residues. CDR3 DNA: TGTGCCAGCAGTTACTCGGAGCGGAACACTGAAGCTTTCTTT. This codes for CASSYSERNTEAFF.

V usage is TRBV2 and J usage is TRBJ2-1; D is perhaps TRBD2 (5 bases). The CDR3 loop spans 14 amino acids. V was cut by 1 base and J by 7 bases, with 11 bases left in between. CDR1 is SNHLY and CDR2 is FYNNEI in the germline V gene. The CDR3 DNA reads TGTGCCAGCAGTGAAGGCACCGGGGTAAATGAGCAGTTCTTC. This translates into CASSEGTGVNEQFF.

Notes on this clone: Additional DNA sequences in this sample encode the identical CDR3. V and J are TRBV27 and TRBJ1-1; D is uncertain. Trimming took off 3 bases at V and 1 base at J, with 6 bases between the two ends. The CDR3 runs 13 residues. Germline values: CDR1 MNHEY, CDR2 SMNVEV (reference sequence). CDR3 nucleotides: TGTGCCAGCAGTTTGTCCAGGAACACTGAAGCTTTCTTT. Translating it yields CASSLSRNTEAFF.

V gene TRBV5-1 combines with J gene TRBJ2-1; 8 positions match TRBD1. The V and J ends lost 2 bases and 5 bases, in that order; junction bases with no gene match: 3. CDR1 and CDR2 (germline): SGHRS, YFSETQ. This CDR3 comprises 14 residues. This chain's CDR3 is CASSFGQGDNEQFF. CDR3 DNA: TGCGCCAGCAGCTTTGGACAGGGTGACAATGAGCAGTTCTTC.

The chain has TRBV19 and TRBJ1-1; 7 nucleotides align to TRBD1. The CDR3 has 13 amino acids. Trimming cost V 4 bases and J 12 bases; bases outside gene matches: 11. CDR1 and CDR2 from the germline V gene are LNHDA and SQIVND (reference sequence). The CDR3 here is CASSTPGQTPPFF. CDR3 bases: TGTGCCAGTAGTACACCGGGACAGACCCCCCCTTTCTTT.

This rearrangement joins TRBV14 to TRBJ1-6; D is possibly TRBD1 (5 bases). Trimming shortened V by 3 bases and J by 11 bases, and 8 bases separated the two germline ends. Germline-derived CDR1 and CDR2 are SGHDN and FVKESK. This CDR3 is built from 12 residues. In nucleotides, the CDR3 is TGTGCCAGCAGCCACGGGGGAACACCCCTCCACTTT. Its protein product is CASSHGGTPLHF.